The source of this TCR beta chain is a study of T cells expressing NK-cell markers. TCRdb re-called the 5' RACE reads and shows each CDR3 protein once, DNA omitted. The sample table includes 250,000 to 300,000 distinct CDR3 sequences. This sequence originates from a woman aged 18-69 years in good health. Sequencing was done on a sample of blood T cells: a sorted CD56 or NKG2C T cell subset, CD4+ or CD8+ T cells, or bulk PBMC T cells (not recorded which).

CDR3 loop: CASSTTLAGGLYEQFF. The chain employs TRBV12-3 or TRBV12-4 and TRBJ2-1; TCRdb selects TRBD2, and the lack of DNA leaves this call unchecked. CDR3 length: 16 amino acids.